The T cell receptor (beta chain) described here comes from a study of regulatory T cells in long-lasting Graves disease. Study-level results: Whereas nearly 1,000 public clonotypes were shared by new patients, persistent patients shared more, at around 2,700. It was peripheral blood alone, not thyroid tissue, that was studied.

The authors built TCR beta libraries using iRepertoire HTBI primers and Arm-PCR of CDR3 regions. TCRdb called the multiplex PCR reads again in MiXCR, with one record for every CDR3 protein. The sample has about 310,000 distinct CDR3 sequences; 20% to 25% are singletons. This clonotype was seen repeatedly, ten times or more. Its antigen is not known. The CDR3 consists of 13 residues. Trimming took off 3 bases at V and 4 bases at J, with 7 bases between the two ends. CDR1 and CDR2 from the germline V gene are MNHEY and SMNVEV (reference sequence). The time point denotes: persistent/refractory GD, antithyroid drugs over 5 years with positive TRAb. With RNA extracted from PBMCs as input, the TCR library was made. Graves' disease diagnoses followed American Thyroid Association guidelines. The peripheral blood volume drawn was 7.5 to 9.5 milliliters, and it was collected into EDTA tubes.

The rearrangement links TRBV27 to TRBJ1-5; D remains ambiguous. The specimen was peripheral blood mononuclear cells (PBMCs), collected when the disease was refractory, from a patient treated with antithyroid drugs. This receptor was taken from a female donor with Graves disease. The CDR3 sequence: CASSLSDNQPQHF. CDR3 in DNA: TGTGCCAGCAGTTTGAGCGATAATCAGCCCCAGCATTTT.